This passage covers 32 T cell receptor beta chains from one sample sequenced in a study of blood T cell repertoires in COVID-19. Only in-frame clones appear in the TCRdb table, and some are missing; sequencing was by immunoSEQ multiplex PCR. The sample consists of under 95,000 clones, 80% to 90% of them appearing once. The sequenced sample consisted of peripheral blood. The source of these receptors is a human donor with acute or convalescent COVID-19. The donor label of this sample is uncertain.

On this clone: One junction end does not reproduce the germline sequence, and a read error may be involved. The chain employs TRBV28 and TRBJ2-7, with 10 bases fitting TRBD1. The CDR3 consists of 14 residues. In germline, CDR1 is MDHEN, CDR2 SYDVKM. The CDR3 DNA sequence: TGTGCCAGCAGTTTCGGGACAGGGGTTCTTAGTGAGCACTTC. Protein product: CASSFGTGVLSEHF. The entire variable domain, with the rest obtained from reference TRBV28 and TRBJ2-7, is as follows: DVKVTQSSRYLVKRTGEKVFLECVQDMDHENMFWYRQDPGLGLRLIYFSYDVKMKEKGDIPEGYSVSREKKERFSLILESASTNQTSMYLCASSFGTGVLSEHFGPGTRLTVT.

This clone has a single count. V is TRBV24-1 and J is TRBJ1-2; 7 positions agree with TRBD1. V gave up 7 bases and J gave up 6 bases; unmatched junction bases: 4. The CDR3 runs to 12 residues. Germline V lookup: CDR1 KGHDR, CDR2 SFDVKD. The CDR3 loop reads CATRDRANGYTF. The CDR3 DNA is TGTGCCACCAGAGACAGGGCGAATGGCTACACCTTC.

J is TRBJ2-7 and V is TRBV5-1; weak D call: TRBD1 (7 bases). V was trimmed by 3 bases and J by 3 bases, leaving 10 bases between them. CDR1 is SGHRS, CDR2 YFSETQ, per germline. The CDR3 runs 13 residues. The CDR3 region is CASSYQGGYEQYF. The CDR3 region has the DNA TGCGCCAGCAGCTATCAGGGGGGCTACGAGCAGTACTTC.

A few counts support this clone. The chain is built from TRBV6-5 and TRBJ2-1; possibly TRBD1 for D (6 bases). The CDR3 totals 15 residues. CDR1 MNHEY and CDR2 SVGAGI come from the germline V gene. V was cut by 5 bases and J by 4 bases, with 15 bases left in between. CDR3 loop: CASSPRDTLYNEQFF. For the CDR3, the DNA is TGTGCCAGCAGTCCCCGGGACACTCTTTACAATGAGCAGTTCTTC.

This clone has more than one count but fewer than ten. The rearrangement joins TRBV10-3 to TRBJ1-3; D gene unclear. The CDR3 loop spans 14 amino acids. The germline V gene has CDR1 ENHRY and CDR2 SYGVKD. V lost 4 bases, J lost 0 bases, and 7 bases lay in between. The CDR3 DNA reads TGTGCCATCAGTGTATGGAGCTCTGGAAACACCATATATTTT. This gives the protein CAISVWSSGNTIYF.

This clone was counted between two and nine times. The chain has TRBV11-3 and TRBJ1-1, with 12 bases identical to TRBD1. The CDR3 consists of 15 residues. V shed 8 bases, J shed 4 bases, and the junction held 8 bases outside the gene matches. Germline lookup yields CDR1 SGHNT and CDR2 YENEEA. This chain's CDR3 is CASSGQGAQVTEAFF. Here the CDR3 DNA reads TGTGCCAGCTCGGGACAGGGGGCCCAAGTCACTGAAGCTTTCTTT.

The CDR3 loop is CASSPGQGVNYGYTF. CDR3 nucleotides: TGTGCCAGCAGCCCTGGACAGGGAGTTAACTATGGCTACACCTTC. The chain recombines TRBV5-6 with TRBJ1-2; TRBD1 matches at 8 bases. Germline V gene sequence: CDR1 SGHDT, CDR2 YYEEEE. The CDR3 is 15 residues long. The junction had 6 bases not matched to a gene; V was cut back by 4 bases and J by 1 base. The complete variable domain, with remaining parts taken from reference TRBV5-6 and TRBJ1-2, reads DAGVTQSPTHLIKTRGQQVTLRCSPKSGHDTVSWYQQALGQGPQFIFQYYEEEERQRGNFPDRFSGHQFPNYSSELNVNALLLGDSALYLCASSPGQGVNYGYTFGSGTRLTVV.

This chain joins TRBV7-8 and TRBJ1-5; 7 positions match TRBD1. Germline V gene sequence: CDR1 SGHVS, CDR2 FQNEAQ. The CDR3 sequence is 16 residues long. Unmatched junction bases numbered 7, after V lost 1 base and J lost 4 bases. The CDR3 nucleotides are TGTGCCAGCAGCTTAGAGCCCCGGGACAGAAATCAGCCCCAGCATTTT. It encodes CASSLEPRDRNQPQHF.

The rearrangement uses TRBV2 and TRBJ2-1, with 8 bases aligning to TRBD1. This CDR3 has 13 amino acids. Trimming at V came to 10 bases and at J to 11 bases, leaving 13 bases not matched to a gene. Germline CDR1 is SNHLY and CDR2 is FYNNEI. The CDR3: CATGLAWDRQQFF. The DNA for the CDR3 is TGTGCCACCGGACTCGCTTGGGACAGGCAGCAGTTCTTC.

The V call is TRBV7-3, the J call TRBJ2-2, with a possible D match to TRBD1 (6 bases). Germline V CDR1 and CDR2: SGHTA, FQGTGA. The CDR3 is 16 amino acids. Between the trimmed V and J ends, which lost 2 bases and 3 bases, there was a span of 13 bases. In DNA form, the CDR3 reads TGTGCCAGCAGCTTAGGTCCGGGACAAGACACCGGGGAGCTGTTTTTT. This encodes CASSLGPGQDTGELFF.

This sequence joins TRBV25-1 and TRBJ2-7, with a weak D call TRBD2 (5 bases). The CDR3 has 15 residues. The germline V and J ends were trimmed by 6 bases and 0 bases, with 15 bases remaining between them. In germline, CDR1 is MGHDK, CDR2 SYGVNS. CDR3 protein: CASSGIAESSYEQYF. The CDR3 coding sequence is TGTGCCAGCAGCGGGATAGCAGAGAGCTCCTACGAGCAGTACTTC.

The chain is built from TRBV28 and TRBJ1-5, with TRBD1 matching 7 bases. Germline V gene lookup returns CDR1 MDHEN and CDR2 SYDVKM. After removal of 6 bases from V and 4 bases from J, the junction contained 6 bases not matched to a gene. The CDR3 spans 14 residues. In DNA form, the CDR3 reads TGTGCCAGCAGACCGGGGGACAGAAATCAGCCCCAGCATTTT. Its protein is CASRPGDRNQPQHF.

The rearrangement uses TRBV28 and TRBJ2-7; a weak D match, TRBD2 (6 bases). V was pared by 0 bases and J by 3 bases, with 15 bases between. Germline lookup yields CDR1 MDHEN and CDR2 SYDVKM. The CDR3 covers 16 residues. The DNA for the CDR3 is TGTGCCAGCAGTTTATGGTCGGCGGGACTGGTCTACGAGCAGTACTTC. Its translation is CASSLWSAGLVYEQYF.

This chain's CDR3 is CASSYRDRGNEQFF. The CDR3, as DNA: TGTGCCAGCAGCTACAGGGACAGGGGCAATGAGCAGTTCTTC. V gene TRBV6-5 combines with J gene TRBJ2-1, with TRBD1 matching 10 bases. Germline V CDR1 and CDR2: MNHEY, SVGAGI. This CDR3 spans 14 amino acids. The V and J ends lost 6 bases and 6 bases, in that order; junction bases with no gene match: 5.

V usage is TRBV10-1 and J usage is TRBJ2-3, with TRBD2 matching 7 bases. Unmatched junction bases numbered 6, after V lost 6 bases and J lost 0 bases. Germline CDR1 is WNHNN and CDR2 is SYGVQD (reference sequence). There are 15 residues in the CDR3. The CDR3 loop reads CASRDSGVSTDTQYF. The DNA of the CDR3 is TGCGCCAGCAGAGACAGCGGGGTAAGCACAGATACGCAGTATTTT.

The V gene is TRBV9, the J gene TRBJ2-1, with 7 bases matching TRBD2. V shed 2 bases, J shed 0 bases, and the junction held 2 bases outside the gene matches. CDR1 and CDR2 (germline): SGDLS, YYNGEE. The CDR3 runs to 15 residues. CDR3 nucleotide sequence: TGTGCCAGCAGCGTCGCGGGGGTCTCCTACAATGAGCAGTTCTTC. It encodes CASSVAGVSYNEQFF.

The chain employs TRBV11-2 and TRBJ2-1, with 9 bases fitting TRBD2. Per the germline V gene, CDR1 is SGHAT and CDR2 is FQNNGV. CDR3 length equals 17 residues. V shed 4 bases, J shed 8 bases, and the junction held 15 bases outside the gene matches. CDR3 in DNA: TGTGCCAGCAGCTCCGGTACTTTAGCGGGGGAGGTGGATGAGCAGTTCTTC. It encodes CASSSGTLAGEVDEQFF.

The CDR3 sequence is CASSSGQGNWEQFF. In DNA, the CDR3 is TGTGCCAGTAGCAGCGGACAGGGAAATTGGGAGCAGTTCTTC. The chain combines TRBV19 with TRBJ2-1, with 8 bases fitting TRBD1. Per germline, CDR1 LNHDA and CDR2 SQIVND (reference sequence). The CDR3 loop spans 14 amino acids. J gave up 10 bases and V 6 bases, and 11 bases lay outside the gene matches.

V and J are TRBV15 and TRBJ2-1, with TRBD2 as a possible D gene (5 bases). The CDR3 covers 14 residues. Germline loops: CDR1 LNHNV, CDR2 YYDKDF (reference sequence). Trimming took 0 bases from V and 9 from J, leaving 12 bases between them. CDR3 sequence (DNA): TGTGCCACCAGCAGAGATCTGGGTGGAGGTGAGCAGTTCTTC. It specifies CATSRDLGGGEQFF.

The CDR3: CASSLQRGNTDTQYF. The CDR3 DNA follows: TGTGCCAGCTCACTACAGAGGGGGAACACAGATACGCAGTATTTT. The V gene is TRBV18, the J gene TRBJ2-3; D perhaps matches TRBD1 (6 bases). This CDR3 is 15 amino acids long. Germline V gene lookup returns CDR1 KGHSH and CDR2 LQKENI. V was pared by 4 bases and J by 2 bases, with 13 bases between.

The chain combines TRBV28 with TRBJ1-1; D might be TRBD1 (6 bases). Looked up from germline, CDR1 is MDHEN and CDR2 is SYDVKM. The CDR3 runs to 10 residues. With 10 bases removed from V and 12 bases from J, the gap between germline ends came to 15 bases. The CDR3 spells CATSLTGTFF. DNA for the CDR3: TGTGCCACCTCCCTTACAGGGACTTTCTTT. Looking up the rest from reference TRBV28 and TRBJ1-1 gives the full variable domain: DVKVTQSSRYLVKRTGEKVFLECVQDMDHENMFWYRQDPGLGLRLIYFSYDVKMKEKGDIPEGYSVSREKKERFSLILESASTNQTSMYLCATSLTGTFFGQGTRLTVV.

This rearrangement joins TRBV11-2 to TRBJ2-7; TRBD2 might be the D (7 bases). The V end was cut by 2 bases, the J end by 3 bases, with 20 bases between. CDR3 length equals 17 residues. The germline V gene has CDR1 SGHAT and CDR2 FQNNGV. In DNA, the CDR3 is TGTGCCAGCAGCTTAAACCATGTTCGGGGGGCTCTCTACGAGCAGTACTTC. This gives the protein CASSLNHVRGALYEQYF.

J is TRBJ2-6 and V is TRBV11-2; D is undetermined. V shed 1 base and J shed 0 bases, with 10 bases lying between them. CDR3 length: 17 residues. Per the germline V gene, CDR1 is SGHAT and CDR2 is FQNNGV. The CDR3 region is CASSLGHVYSGANVLTF. The CDR3 region has the DNA TGTGCCAGCAGCTTAGGACACGTGTACTCTGGGGCCAACGTCCTGACTTTC.

V is TRBV9 and J is TRBJ2-3; 7 bases map to TRBD2. CDR1 is SGDLS and CDR2 is YYNGEE in the germline V gene. The CDR3 has 16 residues. V lost 0 bases and J lost 4; bases outside the gene matches: 8. CDR3 amino acids: CASSVAPGGSPDTQYF. The CDR3 DNA reads as TGTGCCAGCAGCGTAGCTCCCGGGGGGAGTCCAGATACGCAGTATTTT.

This clone has more than one count but fewer than ten. The V call is TRBV7-3, the J call TRBJ2-1; possibly TRBD2 for D (6 bases). The CDR3 covers 15 residues. Trimming took 5 bases from V and 2 from J, leaving 13 bases between them. CDR1 is SGHTA and CDR2 is FQGTGA in the germline V gene. The CDR3 sequence is CASSPNSGAYNEQFF. The CDR3 nucleotides read TGTGCCAGCAGCCCGAACTCGGGGGCCTACAATGAGCAGTTCTTC.

The chain employs TRBV28 and TRBJ2-3, with D possibly TRBD2 on 7 matching bases. Trimming removed 3 bases at V and 4 bases at J, with 14 bases between. The germline V gene encodes CDR1 MDHEN and CDR2 SYDVKM. The CDR3 runs 15 residues. CDR3 DNA sequence: TGTGCCAGCAGTTTTTATCAAGGGGGGGCAGATACGCAGTATTTT. Protein sequence: CASSFYQGGADTQYF.

The chain has TRBV7-9 and TRBJ1-2, with D possibly TRBD1 on 5 matching bases. CDR3 length: 13 residues. V lost 8 bases, J lost 2 bases, and 12 bases lay in between. The V gene's germline CDR1 is SEHNR and CDR2 FQNEAQ (reference sequence). CDR3 nucleotide sequence: TGTGCCAGCTCCGGGGGGTTGAACTATGGCTACACCTTC. Its translation: CASSGGLNYGYTF.

Remarks on this clone: Compared with germline, one end of the junction differs, possibly owing to a read error. The CDR3 reads CASSQLDRFTDTQYF. The CDR3 coding sequence is TGTGCTAGCAGCCAGTTGGACAGGTTCACAGATACGCAGTATTTT. This chain links TRBV7-7 with TRBJ2-3, with 7 bases aligning to TRBD1. Germline CDR1 is SSHAT and CDR2 is FNYEAQ (reference sequence). There are 15 residues in the CDR3.

The V call is TRBV19, the J call TRBJ2-3; 9 bases are a match to TRBD1. The germline V gene encodes CDR1 LNHDA and CDR2 SQIVND (reference sequence). V lost 3 bases, J lost 4 bases, and 8 bases stayed unmatched. The CDR3 extends over 16 amino acids. CDR3 in DNA: TGTGCCAGTAGTATTAGGGGACAGGGCTTCCCAGATACGCAGTATTTT. Its protein is CASSIRGQGFPDTQYF.

V is TRBV6-5 and J is TRBJ2-5; no clear D. V dropped 0 bases and J dropped 3 bases, with 8 bases sitting between them. CDR3 length equals 14 residues. Germline lookup yields CDR1 MNHEY and CDR2 SVGAGI. The chain's CDR3 is CASSYSTVEETQYF. CDR3 nucleotides: TGTGCCAGCAGTTACTCCACGGTGGAAGAGACCCAGTACTTC.

This chain links TRBV5-1 with TRBJ2-1, with 9 bases aligning to TRBD2. Trimming took 4 bases from V and 4 from J; bases not matched to a gene: 6. Germline assignment: CDR1 SGHRS and CDR2 YFSETQ. CDR3 length: 15 residues. The CDR3 loop reads CASSVSSGVYNEQFF. CDR3 sequence (DNA): TGCGCCAGCAGCGTATCTAGCGGGGTATACAATGAGCAGTTCTTC.

This rearrangement joins TRBV18 to TRBJ2-3; no firm D call. CDR3 size: 14 residues. The V gene lost 0 bases and the J gene lost 0 bases, with 4 bases spanning the gap. Germline V gene data show CDR1 as KGHSH and CDR2 as LQKENI. The CDR3 sequence: CASSPPSSTDTQYF. The DNA for the CDR3 is TGTGCCAGCTCACCACCGTCTAGCACAGATACGCAGTATTTT. The full variable domain, in which reference TRBV18 and TRBJ2-3 provide the parts outside the CDR3, is NAGVMQNPRHLVRRRGQEARLRCSPMKGHSHVYWYRQLPEEGLKFMVYLQKENIIDESGMPKERFSAEFPKEGPSILRIQQVVRGDSAAYFCASSPPSSTDTQYFGPGTRLTVL.